This T cell receptor beta chain was documented in a study of T cells in Graves' hyperthyroidism and ophthalmopathy. Amplification of TCR beta CDR3 regions used RNA as the template. The TCR CDR3 was amplified in a first-round RT-PCR using the HTBI primer set. One entry per CDR3 protein, called by TCRdb with MiXCR from the multiplex PCR reads. The sample yields 600,000 or so distinct CDR3 sequences, more than 13% seen once. The length of the CDR3 is 13 residues. V gave up 8 bases and J gave up 1 base, with 10 bases separating them. This clonotype was counted at least ten times. This chain joins TRBV12-3 or TRBV12-4 and TRBJ2-3, with D perhaps matching TRBD1 (6 bases). This clonotype was sampled from a woman aged 18 to 35 with Graves' ophthalmopathy. The material sequenced was blood. CDR3 in amino acids: CASAGAGTDTQYF. DNA of the CDR3: TGTGCCAGCGCAGGGGCGGGCACAGATACGCAGTATTTT.